Presented here are 5 T cell receptor beta chains from one specimen sequenced in a study of OX40 agonist ivuxolimab in advanced cancers. Assay used: immunoSEQ multiplex PCR; TCRdb lists only in-frame clones, some missing. Of 73,000 or so clones listed, 92% were seen once; the top ten hold 10%. Material: CD4+ or CD8+ T cells sorted from blood, obtained in a trial of the OX40 agonist ivuxolimab. These receptors were collected from an adult with an advanced solid tumor such as melanoma, head and neck, liver or kidney cancer.

The V call is TRBV27, the J call TRBJ2-1; 12 bases line up with TRBD2. The CDR3 is made up of 17 amino acids. CDR1 and CDR2 from the germline V gene are MNHEY and SMNVEV (reference sequence). V lost 2 bases, J lost 8 bases, and 10 bases stayed unmatched. CDR3 in amino acids: CASSLVLGLAGWDEQFF. The DNA for the CDR3 is TGTGCCAGCAGTTTAGTCCTCGGACTAGCGGGGTGGGATGAGCAGTTCTTC.

In DNA form, the CDR3 reads TGTGCCAGCAGCTTAGGGCAAGGGCGGGGCGAGCAGTACTTC. As protein: CASSLGQGRGEQYF. The chain has TRBV11-2 and TRBJ2-7; D perhaps matches TRBD2 (6 bases). Germline CDR1 and CDR2: SGHAT and FQNNGV. Between the trimmed V and J ends, which lost 1 base and 6 bases, there was a span of 13 bases. The CDR3 has 14 amino acids.

The CDR3 reads CASRVAQTNYGYTF. Written as DNA, the CDR3 is TGTGCCAGCCGAGTGGCACAGACTAACTATGGCTACACCTTC. The chain combines TRBV19 with TRBJ1-2, with no clear D. Trimming pared 9 bases from V and 0 bases from J, leaving 14 bases between. This CDR3 region has 14 residues. Germline CDR1 LNHDA, CDR2 SQIVND (reference sequence). Drawing the rest from reference TRBV19 and TRBJ1-2, the complete variable domain is DGGITQSPKYLFRKEGQNVTLSCEQNLNHDAMYWYRQDPGQGLRLIYYSQIVNDFQKGDIAEGYSVSREKKESFPLTVTSAQKNPTAFYLCASRVAQTNYGYTFGSGTRLTVV.

The chain is built from TRBV19 and TRBJ2-7; D remains unclear. Trimming shortened V by 1 base and J by 0 bases, and 7 bases separated the two germline ends. This CDR3 spans 14 amino acids. Germline values: CDR1 LNHDA, CDR2 SQIVND (reference sequence). The CDR3 region has the DNA TGTGCCAGTAGTATAGCTGACACCTCCTACGAGCAGTACTTC. As protein: CASSIADTSYEQYF.

J is TRBJ2-7 and V is TRBV7-6, with 7 nucleotides matching TRBD1. Germline lookup yields CDR1 SGHVS and CDR2 FNYEAQ. Germline trimming cut 5 bases from V and 5 bases from J; bases unmatched to any gene: 6. The CDR3 has 13 residues. The CDR3 sequence is CASSQRQGDEQYF. DNA for the CDR3: TGTGCCAGCAGCCAAAGACAGGGAGACGAGCAGTACTTC.